The rows below give T cell receptor beta chains drawn from one sample of a study of cytomegalovirus exposure and HLA in healthy donors. Only in-frame clones appear in the TCRdb table, and some are missing; sequencing was by immunoSEQ multiplex PCR. The table records about 140,000 clones, about 91% of them present only once. Sequenced material: PBMCs. Source of these receptors: a man aged 18 to 30 in good health and CMV-seropositive. CDR3s leave out the opening cysteine and the closing phenylalanine or tryptophan. The order of the fields is V gene, J gene, CDR3 protein.

>TRBV6-1|TRBJ1-5
ASSEEAGAGAINQPQH
>TRBV2|TRBJ2-3
ASSTIAGGSGAQY
>TRBV7-8|TRBJ2-1
ASSSRGGRNNEQF
>TRBV15|TRBJ1-5
ATSREGTGSYQPQH
>TRBV7-2|TRBJ1-5
ASSLERAGNQPQH
>TRBV19|TRBJ2-5
ASSSGNLKETQY
>TRBV19|TRBJ2-1
ASSMGVNEQF
>TRBV7-9|TRBJ1-1
ASSSGQMNTEAF
>TRBV29-1|TRBJ1-1
SVELDRGTEAF
>TRBV10-3|TRBJ2-7
AISAESSYEQY
>TRBV19|TRBJ2-5
ASSSSGSLETQY
>TRBV30|TRBJ2-7
AWRGLAGGRNEQY
>TRBV9|TRBJ2-1
ASSGRALASRYNEQF
>TRBV5-4|TRBJ1-1
ASTPQGATEAF